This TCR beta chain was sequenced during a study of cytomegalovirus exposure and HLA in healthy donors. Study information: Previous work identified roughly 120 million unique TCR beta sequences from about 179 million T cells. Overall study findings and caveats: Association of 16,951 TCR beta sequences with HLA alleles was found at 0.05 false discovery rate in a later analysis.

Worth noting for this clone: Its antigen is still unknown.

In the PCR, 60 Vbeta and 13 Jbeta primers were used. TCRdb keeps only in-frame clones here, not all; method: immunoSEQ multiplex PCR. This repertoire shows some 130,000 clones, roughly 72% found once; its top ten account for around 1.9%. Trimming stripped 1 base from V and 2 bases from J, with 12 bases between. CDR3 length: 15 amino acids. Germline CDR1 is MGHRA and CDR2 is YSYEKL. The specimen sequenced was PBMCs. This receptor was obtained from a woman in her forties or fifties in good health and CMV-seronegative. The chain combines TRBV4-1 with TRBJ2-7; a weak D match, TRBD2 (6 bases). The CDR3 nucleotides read TGCGCCAGCAGCCAAGTGTCCGGAGGGACCTACGAGCAGTACTTC. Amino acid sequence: CASSQVSGGTYEQYF.